This TCR beta chain was identified in a study of beta chain features in type 1 diabetes. Broader study findings: Equally in patients and controls, shorter templates might have been favored by PCR. Among patients, naive, central memory and Treg TCRB repertoires appeared more similar than among healthy donors. All four CD4+ subsets from Type 1 diabetes patients carried moderately but significantly shorter TCRB CDR3s.

This CDR3 region has 17 residues. V lost 0 bases to trimming and J lost 9 bases, with 21 bases between them. The germline CDR1 and CDR2 sequences are GTSNPN and SVGIG (reference sequence). Every isolated RNA sample was fully reverse transcribed, so sequencing captured expressed TCRB transcripts. Generated by immunoSEQ multiplex PCR, the TCRdb table keeps only in-frame clones and is missing some. This sample has some 160,000 clones, with approximately 9.1% found just once. Comment on this clone: The target antigen is unknown.

Sorted cells reached over 95% purity in every population. The gene calls are TRBV30 and TRBJ1-6; tentative D call: TRBD1 (5 bases). This sequence was found in a woman aged 18-30 years in good health. The sample taken for sequencing was central memory CD4+ T cells from blood. This CDR3 is CAWSVRQGARMGSPLHF. CDR3 DNA sequence: TGTGCCTGGAGTGTACGTCAGGGCGCCCGTATGGGTTCACCCCTCCACTTT.